The present entry profiles one TCR beta chain with its context. As yet, its antigen is unknown. The CDR3 ends on some other residue instead of the conserved phenylalanine or tryptophan, so this is likely a read error. TCR beta CDR3 region amplification was performed from RNA transcripts. Initially, a first-round RT-PCR of the TCR CDR3 employed the HTBI primer set. Each CDR3 protein is one row after TCRdb ran MiXCR on the multiplex PCR reads. The sample shows approximately 490,000 distinct CDR3 sequences, under 25% of them seen only once. This record belongs to a study of T cells in Graves' hyperthyroidism and ophthalmopathy. The CDR3 length is 15 residues. With 5 bases clipped from V and 2 bases from J, the junction kept 4 bases outside the gene matches. Germline lookup yields CDR1 SNHLY and CDR2 FYNNEI. At least 3 on the Clinical Activity Score was recorded for ophthalmopathy patients, who also had NOSPECS grade at least 4 and duration under 3 months.

Points from the study as a whole: Most clonotypes that expanded in the thyroid above 0.001 also showed up in blood. Ophthalmopathy and stable hyperthyroidism were separated by a 13 V-J model. In validation, the model predicted ophthalmopathy. These predictions came a median 6.5 months before onset.

Sequencing input: blood. V is TRBV2 and J is TRBJ1-5, with 9 bases that match TRBD1. This TCR was sampled from a woman between 70 and 85 years old with Graves' ophthalmopathy. The DNA for the CDR3 is TGTGCCAGCAGTAGGACAGGGGTTGGCAATCAGCCCCAGCATCTT. As protein: CASSRTGVGNQPQHL.